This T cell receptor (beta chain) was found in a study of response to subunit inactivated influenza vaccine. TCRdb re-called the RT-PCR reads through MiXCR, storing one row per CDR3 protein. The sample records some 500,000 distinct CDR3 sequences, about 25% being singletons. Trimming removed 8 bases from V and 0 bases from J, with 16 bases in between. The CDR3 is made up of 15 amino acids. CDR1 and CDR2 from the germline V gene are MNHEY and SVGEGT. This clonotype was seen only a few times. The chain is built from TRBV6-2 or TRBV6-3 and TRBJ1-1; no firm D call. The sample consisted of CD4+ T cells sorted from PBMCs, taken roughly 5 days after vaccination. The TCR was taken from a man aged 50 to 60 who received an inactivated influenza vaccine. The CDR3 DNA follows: TGTGCCAGCGTTAGAAAGGGTGTTATGAACACTGAAGCTTTCTTT. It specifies CASVRKGVMNTEAFF.